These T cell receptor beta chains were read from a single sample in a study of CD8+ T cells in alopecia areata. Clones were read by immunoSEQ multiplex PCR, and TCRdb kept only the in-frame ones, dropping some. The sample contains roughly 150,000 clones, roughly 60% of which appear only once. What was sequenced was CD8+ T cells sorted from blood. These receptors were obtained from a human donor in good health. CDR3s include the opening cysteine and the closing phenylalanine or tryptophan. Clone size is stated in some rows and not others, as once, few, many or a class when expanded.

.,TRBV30,CACIPAGGRNEQFF
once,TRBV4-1,CASSQPSGRGNEQFF
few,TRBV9,CASSPEGWWDTQYF
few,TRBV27,CASSLIAGGIQETQYF
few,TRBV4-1,CASSTPGVEQYF
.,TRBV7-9,CASSRTSYEQYF
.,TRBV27,CASSLGQHYEQYF
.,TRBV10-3,CAILGGGSYEQYF
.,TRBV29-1,CSVPQGWSTEAFF
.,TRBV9,CASSVADVDTYEQYF
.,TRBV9,CASSGQGDIYGYTF
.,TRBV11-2,CASSLEFSSDTQYF
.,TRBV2,CASSDYRGPQHF
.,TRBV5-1,CASSLGPDNEQFF
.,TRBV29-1,CSVEGRAYEQYF
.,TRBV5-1,CASSLRQGGTGELFF
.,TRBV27,CASSPRLRYGYTF
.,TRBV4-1,CASSQDARREGRLNTQYF
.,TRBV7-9,CASSSDRPDTQYF
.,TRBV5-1,CASSLDGLAGGWQYF
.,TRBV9,CASIKLTVPIQYF
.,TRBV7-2,CASSPGLVQETQYF
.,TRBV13,CASSEGNNEQFF
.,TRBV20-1,CSAPSRYEQYF
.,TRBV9,CASSVGSSGGSTGELFF
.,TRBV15,CATSRDGLAGGPNEQFF
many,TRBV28,CASSLFGGELFF
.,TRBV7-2,CASSEGLAVAKNIQYF
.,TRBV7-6,CASSPQGPSEQYF
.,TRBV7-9,CASSLDREPRNQYF
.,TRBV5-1,CASSYLFGSPPETQYF
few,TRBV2,CASKGTQATDTQYF
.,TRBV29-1,CSEARVVPYSYEQYF
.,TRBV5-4,CASSVAGGGTEAFF
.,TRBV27,CASSYSPNQPQHF
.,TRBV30,CAWRLPFSQREVYEQYF
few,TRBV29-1,CSVMQGITEAFF
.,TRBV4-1,CASSQAVLAGVTGELFF
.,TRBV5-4,CASRPPGDGYTF
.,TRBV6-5,CASKSHNTGELFF